In its sample, the clone carrying this T cell receptor (beta chain) was seen a few times. Its antigen is currently unknown. The use of a sample-barcoded 5' primer and a J-beta primer mix characterized a second PCR of roughly 7 to 11 cycles. MiXCR, applied by TCRdb to the 5' RACE reads, yields one record per CDR3 protein. The data contain some 710,000 distinct CDR3 sequences, 20% to 25% of them singletons. The sample comes from a study of blood T cells in healthy people across ages. Study conclusions and caveats: Roughly linearly, TCR beta diversity per million T cells fell as age increased.

CDR1 is DFQATT, CDR2 SNEGSKA, per germline (reference sequence). Trimming cost V 3 bases and J 11 bases; bases outside gene matches: 10. The CDR3 sequence is 14 residues long. This chain links TRBV20-1 with TRBJ2-5; 12 bases agree with TRBD1. The sequenced sample was blood. The TCR comes from a man between 70 and 80 years old in good health. The CDR3, as DNA: TGCAGTGCTAGGTCGGGACAGGGGGCGTTTGAGCAGTACTTC. Its protein product is CSARSGQGAFEQYF.